Listed below are T cell receptor beta chains from one sample, sequenced in a study of cytomegalovirus exposure and HLA in healthy donors. The repertoire was sequenced with immunoSEQ multiplex PCR; TCRdb's copy has only in-frame clones and lacks some. The data show roughly 68,000 clones, with 95% to 96% seen just once and 4.5% held by the top ten. Sequencing was carried out using PBMCs. The receptor set was obtained from a woman younger than 35 in good health and CMV-seropositive. The CDR3 runs from the conserved cysteine through the conserved F or W.

V gene,CDR3 protein
TRBV11-2,CASSPRGRESTEAFF
TRBV19,CASSIGGGGTDTQYF
TRBV11-3,CASSLDLLLAGFRGELFF
TRBV11-2,CASSRTGFEQYF
TRBV4-1,CASSQLTGTLSYEQYF
TRBV7-9,CASSELAGAPYEQYF
TRBV6-5,CASSRDSSNTEAFF
TRBV18,CASSPQRGNTEAFF
TRBV5-4,CASSLRQFLSTDTQYF
TRBV15,CATRTTGGRETQYF
TRBV5-1,CASSRGLAGLDNEQFF
TRBV7-9,CASSLEQGVYEQYF
TRBV7-7,CASSRGQGQEETQYF
TRBV11-2,CASRTGLREETQYF
TRBV23-1,CASSQWGDYDSYEQYF
TRBV28,CASRPGAVQPQHF
TRBV4-2,CASSLWDLPTDTQYF
TRBV6-4,CASRGQQNTGELFF
TRBV5-6,CASAGVSGANVLTF
TRBV7-2,CASSLSPQETQYF
TRBV5-6,CASSLGDTSGNTIYF
TRBV28,CASSNTGAGSYNEQFF
TRBV6-5,CASSASGRSYEQYF
TRBV4-1,CASSQGNSRTDTQYF